In its sample, the clone carrying this T cell receptor (beta chain) was seen many times. No antigen is known for it. Unique molecular identifiers featured in how the TCRbeta library was prepared. MiXCR, run by TCRdb on the PCR reads, gives a single entry per CDR3 protein. The sample has about 190,000 distinct CDR3 sequences; around 10% are singletons. The data are from a study of T-cell reconstitution after alpha-beta-depleted transplantation in children. Broader study findings: High day-60 TCRbeta diversity in some patients came from surviving recipient T cells and thymic progenitors.

V lost 4 bases, J lost 3 bases, and 13 bases lay in between. The length of the CDR3 is 14 residues. Germline V CDR1 and CDR2: SGHRS, YFSETQ. The rearrangement links TRBV5-1 to TRBJ2-5, with TRBD1 as a possible D gene (5 bases). The receptor was derived from a boy younger than 10 with acute myeloid leukemia, due to receive a stem cell transplant. Sequenced here: PBMCs, sampled before TCRalphabeta/CD19-depleted stem cell transplant. CDR3 protein: CASSPRTLEETQYF. In DNA form, the CDR3 reads TGCGCCAGCAGCCCCCGGACACTTGAAGAGACCCAGTACTTC.